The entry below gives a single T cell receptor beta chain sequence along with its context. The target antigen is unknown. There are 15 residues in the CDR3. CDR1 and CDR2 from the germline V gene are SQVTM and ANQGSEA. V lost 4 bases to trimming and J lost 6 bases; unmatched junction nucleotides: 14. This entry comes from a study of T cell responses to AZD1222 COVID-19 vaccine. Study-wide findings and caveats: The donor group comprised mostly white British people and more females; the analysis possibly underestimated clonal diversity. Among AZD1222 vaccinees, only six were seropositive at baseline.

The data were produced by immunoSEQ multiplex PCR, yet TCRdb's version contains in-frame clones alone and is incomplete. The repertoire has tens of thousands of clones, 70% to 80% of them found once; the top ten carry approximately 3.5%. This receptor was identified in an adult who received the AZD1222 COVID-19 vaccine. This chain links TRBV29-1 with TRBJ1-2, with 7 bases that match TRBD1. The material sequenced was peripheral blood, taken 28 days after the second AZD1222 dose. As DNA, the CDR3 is TGCAGCGTTGTGGGCAGGGGGGTTCCCCTAGATGGCTACACCTTC. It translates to CSVVGRGVPLDGYTF. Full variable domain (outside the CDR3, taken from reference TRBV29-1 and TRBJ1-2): SAVISQKPSRDICQRGTSLTIQCQVDSQVTMMFWYRQQPGQSLTLIATANQGSEATYESGFVIDKFPISRPNLTFSTLTVSNMSPEDSSIYLCSVVGRGVPLDGYTFGSGTRLTVV.